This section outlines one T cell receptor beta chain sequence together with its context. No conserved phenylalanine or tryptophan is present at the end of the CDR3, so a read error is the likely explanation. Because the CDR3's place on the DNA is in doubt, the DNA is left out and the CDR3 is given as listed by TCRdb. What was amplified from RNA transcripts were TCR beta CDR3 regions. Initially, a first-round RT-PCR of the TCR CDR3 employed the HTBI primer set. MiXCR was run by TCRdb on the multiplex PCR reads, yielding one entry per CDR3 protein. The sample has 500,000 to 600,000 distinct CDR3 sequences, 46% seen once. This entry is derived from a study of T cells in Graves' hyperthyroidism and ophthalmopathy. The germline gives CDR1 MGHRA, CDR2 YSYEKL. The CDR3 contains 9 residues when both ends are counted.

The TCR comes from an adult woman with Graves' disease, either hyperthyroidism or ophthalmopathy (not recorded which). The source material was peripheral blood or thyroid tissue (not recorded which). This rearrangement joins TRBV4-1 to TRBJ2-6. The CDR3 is CASSQADHT.